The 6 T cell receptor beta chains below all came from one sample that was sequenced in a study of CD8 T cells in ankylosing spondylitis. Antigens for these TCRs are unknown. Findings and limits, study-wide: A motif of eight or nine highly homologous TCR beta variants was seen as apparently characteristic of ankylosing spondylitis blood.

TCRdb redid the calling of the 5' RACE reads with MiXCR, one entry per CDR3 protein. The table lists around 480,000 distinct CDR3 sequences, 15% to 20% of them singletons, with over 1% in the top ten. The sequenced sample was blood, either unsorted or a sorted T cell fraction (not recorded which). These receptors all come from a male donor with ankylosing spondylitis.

CDR3 protein: CASRPSSGSAKNIQYF. The CDR3 DNA follows: TGTGCCAGCCGCCCGTCTAGCGGGAGTGCCAAAAACATTCAGTACTTC. The V gene is TRBV12-3 or TRBV12-4, the J gene TRBJ2-4; TRBD2 matches at 10 bases. Losses at the gene ends were 8 bases for V and 1 base for J; bases not matched to a gene: 8. CDR3 length: 16 amino acids.

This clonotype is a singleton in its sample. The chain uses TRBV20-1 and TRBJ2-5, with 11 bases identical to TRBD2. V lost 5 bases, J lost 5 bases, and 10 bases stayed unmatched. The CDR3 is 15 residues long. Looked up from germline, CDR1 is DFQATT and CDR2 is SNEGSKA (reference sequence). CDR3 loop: CSAGFSGRARETQYF. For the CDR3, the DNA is TGCAGTGCTGGTTTTAGCGGGAGGGCCAGGGAGACCCAGTACTTC.

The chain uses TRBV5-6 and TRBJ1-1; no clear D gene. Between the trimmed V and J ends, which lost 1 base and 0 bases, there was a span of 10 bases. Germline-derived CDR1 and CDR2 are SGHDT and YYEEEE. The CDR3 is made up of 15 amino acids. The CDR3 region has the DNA TGTGCCAGCAGCTTGATGGGAGGGTTGAACACTGAAGCTTTCTTT. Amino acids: CASSLMGGLNTEAFF.

The chain's CDR3 is CASSLGGAGEAFF. The CDR3 region has the DNA TGTGCCAGCAGCTTAGGGGGGGCAGGGGAAGCTTTCTTT. The chain uses TRBV7-9 and TRBJ1-1; tentatively, D is TRBD1 (6 bases). V lost 1 base and J lost 8, with 11 bases in between. CDR1 is SEHNR and CDR2 is FQNEAQ in the germline V gene (reference sequence). CDR3 length: 13 amino acids.

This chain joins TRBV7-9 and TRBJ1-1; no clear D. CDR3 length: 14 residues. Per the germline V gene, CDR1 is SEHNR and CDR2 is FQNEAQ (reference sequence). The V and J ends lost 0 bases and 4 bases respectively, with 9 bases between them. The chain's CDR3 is CASSLAEGLTEAFF. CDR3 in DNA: TGTGCCAGCAGCTTAGCTGAGGGCCTCACTGAAGCTTTCTTT.

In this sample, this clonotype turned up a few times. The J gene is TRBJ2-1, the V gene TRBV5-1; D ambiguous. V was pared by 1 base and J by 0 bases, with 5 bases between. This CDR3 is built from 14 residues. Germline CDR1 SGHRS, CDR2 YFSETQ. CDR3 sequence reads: CASSLTNSYNEQFF. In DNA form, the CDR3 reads TGCGCCAGCAGCTTGACCAACTCCTACAATGAGCAGTTCTTC.